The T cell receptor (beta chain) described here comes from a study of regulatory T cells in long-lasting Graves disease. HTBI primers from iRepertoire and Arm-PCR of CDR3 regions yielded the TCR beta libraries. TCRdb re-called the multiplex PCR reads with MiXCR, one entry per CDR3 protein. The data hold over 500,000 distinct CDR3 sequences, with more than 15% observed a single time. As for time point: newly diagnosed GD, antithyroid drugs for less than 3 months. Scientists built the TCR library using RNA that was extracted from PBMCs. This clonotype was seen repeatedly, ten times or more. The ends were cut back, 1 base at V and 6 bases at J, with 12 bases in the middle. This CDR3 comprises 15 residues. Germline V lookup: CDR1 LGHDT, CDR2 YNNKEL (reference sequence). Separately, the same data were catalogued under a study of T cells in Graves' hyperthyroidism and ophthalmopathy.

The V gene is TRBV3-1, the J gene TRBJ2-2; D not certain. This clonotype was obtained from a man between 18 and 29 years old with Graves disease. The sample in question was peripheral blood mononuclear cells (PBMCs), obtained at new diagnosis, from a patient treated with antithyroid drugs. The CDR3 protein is CASSQGSVPAGELFF. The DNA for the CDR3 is TGTGCCAGCAGCCAAGGATCAGTTCCGGCCGGGGAGCTGTTTTTT.